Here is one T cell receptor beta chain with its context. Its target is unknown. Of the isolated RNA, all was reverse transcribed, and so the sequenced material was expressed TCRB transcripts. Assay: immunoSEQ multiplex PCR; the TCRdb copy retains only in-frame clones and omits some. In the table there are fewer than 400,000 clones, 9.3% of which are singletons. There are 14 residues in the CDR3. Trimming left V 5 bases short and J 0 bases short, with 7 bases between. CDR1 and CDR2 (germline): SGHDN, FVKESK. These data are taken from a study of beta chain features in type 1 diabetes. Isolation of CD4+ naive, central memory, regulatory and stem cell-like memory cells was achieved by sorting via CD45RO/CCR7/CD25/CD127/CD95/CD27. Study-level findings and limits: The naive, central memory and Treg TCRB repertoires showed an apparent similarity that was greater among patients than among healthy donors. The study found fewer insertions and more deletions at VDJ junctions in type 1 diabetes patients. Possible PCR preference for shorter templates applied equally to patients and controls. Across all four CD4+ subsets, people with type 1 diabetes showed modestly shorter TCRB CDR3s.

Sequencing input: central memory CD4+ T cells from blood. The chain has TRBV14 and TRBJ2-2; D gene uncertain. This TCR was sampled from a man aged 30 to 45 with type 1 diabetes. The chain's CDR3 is CASSEQTNTGELFF. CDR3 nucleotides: TGTGCCAGCAGCGAGCAGACGAACACCGGGGAGCTGTTTTTT.